Listed below are T cell receptor beta chains from one sample, sequenced in a study of shared clonotypes between healthy human individuals. Generated by immunoSEQ multiplex PCR, the TCRdb table keeps only in-frame clones and is missing some. Of about 1,900,000 clones in the sample, about 95% were seen once. The sequenced sample consisted of naive CD8+ T cells sorted from blood. All receptors come from a man aged 18 to 30 in good health. The CDR3 runs from the conserved cysteine through the conserved F or W. A D gene is named only where the DNA matches it firmly. Clone size is shown for a subset of rows, as once, few, many or a class of expanded clone.

TGTGCCAGCAGCAAAGGGGGGAACACTGAAGCTTTCTTT CASSKGGNTEAFF TRBV21-1 NA TRBJ1-1 NA
TGTGCCAGCCTCAAAGACAGCTACGAGCAGTACTTC CASLKDSYEQYF TRBV28 NA TRBJ2-7 NA
TGTGCCAGCGGGCGGACAGATACGCAGTATTTT CASGRTDTQYF TRBV11-2 NA TRBJ2-3 NA
TGTGCCAGCAGTCCCAGCAGCTCCTACGAGCAGTACTTC CASSPSSSYEQYF TRBV28 NA TRBJ2-7 NA
TGCAGCGTCCCGGTGGATCTAGTGGCTGATTCCATGTCGGCAGATACGCAGTATTTT CSVPVDLVADSMSADTQYF TRBV29-1 NA TRBJ2-3 NA
TGTGCCAGCAGTTATAGCGGTAGCTCCTACAATGAGCAGTTCTTC CASSYSGSSYNEQFF TRBV6-6 NA TRBJ2-1 NA
TGTGCCAGCAGTTACAGCCTTGGGAGCGAGCAGTACTTC CASSYSLGSEQYF TRBV6-6 NA TRBJ2-7 NA
TGTGCCAGCAGCAAAGAGACAACCCGTTCCTACGAGCAGTACTTC CASSKETTRSYEQYF TRBV21-1 NA TRBJ2-7 NA
TGTGCCAGCAGTCTTATGACTGGCTTCGAGCAGTACTTC CASSLMTGFEQYF TRBV27 NA TRBJ2-7 NA
TGCGCCAGCAGTGATGTGAACACCGGGGAGCTGTTTTTT CASSDVNTGELFF TRBV10-1 NA TRBJ2-2 NA
TGTGCCAGCAGCTTAGATCTAGCGGGAGCCGAGTACCAAGAGACCCAGTACTTC CASSLDLAGAEYQETQYF TRBV7-9 TRBD2 TRBJ2-5 NA
TGTGCCAGCAGGGACATTAATTCACCCCTCCACTTT CASRDINSPLHF TRBV7-9 NA TRBJ1-6 NA
TGTGCCAGCAGCCGGGACAGGGGGTCTGAAGCTTTCTTT CASSRDRGSEAFF TRBV28 TRBD1 TRBJ1-1 NA
TGTGCCAGCAGCTTAGAGGCTAGCTTCCAAGAGACCCAGTACTTC CASSLEASFQETQYF TRBV7-2 NA TRBJ2-5 NA
TGTGCCAGTAGTATAGATCTATTGGACGGCTACGAGCAGTACTTC CASSIDLLDGYEQYF TRBV19 NA TRBJ2-7 NA
TGCGCAGAGAGAACAGGGGTCACCGGGGAGCTGTTTTTT CAERTGVTGELFF TRBV5-1 TRBD1 TRBJ2-2 NA
TGTGCCAGCAGTTACACGGGACAGGGTGGGACCGGGGAGCTGTTTTTT CASSYTGQGGTGELFF TRBV6-6 TRBD1 TRBJ2-2 NA
TGTGCCAGCAGCCATGGGCATAGTGGGTACGAGCAGTACTTC CASSHGHSGYEQYF TRBV11-1 NA TRBJ2-7 NA
TGTGCCAGCAGCTTAGATGGGGGGAGTAGCTCCTACGAGCAGTACTTC CASSLDGGSSSYEQYF TRBV13 NA TRBJ2-7 once
TGTGCCAGCAGCTCGGGGACTAGCGGGAGCACAGATACGCAGTATTTT CASSSGTSGSTDTQYF TRBV5-8 TRBD2 TRBJ2-3 NA
TGTGCCAGTAGTCTCAACCTTGGGACAGGCATGGGGGAAGACTTC CASSLNLGTGMGEDF TRBV19 TRBD1 TRBJ1-2 NA
TGCAGCGTTATTCCGACGGATGCAACTAATGAAAAACTGTTTTTT CSVIPTDATNEKLFF TRBV29-1 NA TRBJ1-4 NA
TGTGCCAGCAGTTTAAAGGGACAGCCTTACAATGAGCAGTTCTTC CASSLKGQPYNEQFF TRBV27 TRBD1 TRBJ2-1 NA
TGCGCCAGCAGCCTCCCCTGGGAAGAGACCCAGTACTTC CASSLPWEETQYF TRBV5-1 NA TRBJ2-5 NA
TGCGCCAGCAGAGTGGAGCGGGGTTACAATGAGCAGTTCTTC CASRVERGYNEQFF TRBV10-2 TRBD2 TRBJ2-1 NA
TGTGCCTGGGGCACTTCGTCCCATAGCAATCAGCCCCAGCATTTT CAWGTSSHSNQPQHF TRBV30 NA TRBJ1-5 NA
TGTGCCAGCAGCCAAGTAAATAGTGGGGGGCGGAGCCCGAACACTGAAGCTTTCTTT CASSQVNSGGRSPNTEAFF TRBV14 NA TRBJ1-1 once
TGTGCCAGCAGCGAACCGGGACGGTGGTACGAGCAGTACTTC CASSEPGRWYEQYF TRBV2 NA TRBJ2-7 NA
TGTGCCAGCAGTCGGGACATGAGCTCCTATAATTCACCCCTCCACTTT CASSRDMSSYNSPLHF TRBV27 NA TRBJ1-6 NA
TGTGCCAGCAGCACTCGAGGGGGACCCACCGGGGAGCTGTTTTTT CASSTRGGPTGELFF TRBV9 NA TRBJ2-2 NA
TGTGCCAGCAGTGATTTCTATGGCTACACCTTC CASSDFYGYTF TRBV6-1 NA TRBJ1-2 NA
TGTGCCAGCAGTTTCAGCTGGGGCACCTACGAGCAGTACTTC CASSFSWGTYEQYF TRBV2 NA TRBJ2-7 NA
TGTGCCAGCAGCTCACAGGATTCTGGAAACACCATATATTTT CASSSQDSGNTIYF TRBV7-9 NA TRBJ1-3 NA
TGTGCCAGCAGCGTAGAACCGGGGGAGCACTATGGCTACACCTTC CASSVEPGEHYGYTF TRBV9 NA TRBJ1-2 NA
TGTGCCAGCAGTGTCGTCAGGGAATCGGGTGAGCAGTACTTC CASSVVRESGEQYF TRBV6-1 NA TRBJ2-7 NA
TGTGCCAGCAGTTCCACCACCGGGATCGACTATGGCTACACCTTC CASSSTTGIDYGYTF TRBV27 NA TRBJ1-2 NA
TGTGCCACCTCAGGAAGGGCAGGGCAAAGTTTGGGGGAGCTGTTTTTT CATSGRAGQSLGELFF TRBV15 NA TRBJ2-2 once
TGTGCCAGCAGCTTAGACGGGCCTACGCAGTATTTT CASSLDGPTQYF TRBV7-9 NA TRBJ2-3 once
TGTGCCATCAGCGAAAACGCCTACGAGCAGTACTTC CAISENAYEQYF TRBV10-3 NA TRBJ2-7 NA
TGTGCCAGTACCCTAGGACCCTTGATCGGCTACACCTTC CASTLGPLIGYTF TRBV19 NA TRBJ1-2 NA
TGTGCCAGCAGATCAAACCCCGCCTACGAGCAGTACTTC CASRSNPAYEQYF TRBV27 NA TRBJ2-7 NA
TGTGCCAGCAGTTTAAAGGGGACACCCTCCTACAATGAGCAGTTCTTC CASSLKGTPSYNEQFF TRBV27 NA TRBJ2-1 NA
TGTGCCAGCAGTTACAGACAGGGGGGGACTGAAGCTTTCTTT CASSYRQGGTEAFF TRBV6-5 TRBD1 TRBJ1-1 NA
TGCAGCGTTACGGCGAAGGAGCAGTTCTTC CSVTAKEQFF TRBV29-1 NA TRBJ2-1 NA
TGCGCCAGCAGCAGAGGGACAGGGGGTGCTTCCTACGAGCAGTACTTC CASSRGTGGASYEQYF TRBV5-1 TRBD1 TRBJ2-7 NA
TGTGCCAGCAGCGAGAGCCGGCCGGCTGGAGGCTACACCTTC CASSESRPAGGYTF TRBV9 NA TRBJ1-2 NA
TGTGCCAGCAGTCCAGGACAGGGATATAATTCACCCCTCCACTTT CASSPGQGYNSPLHF TRBV27 TRBD1 TRBJ1-6 NA
TGTGCCAGCAGCGTAGGGGCTGATAACTATGGCTACACCTTC CASSVGADNYGYTF TRBV9 NA TRBJ1-2 NA